Detailed here is one T cell receptor (beta chain). Its antigen remains unidentified. The assay was immunoSEQ multiplex PCR, and TCRdb's table has in-frame clones only and misses some. Of tens of thousands of clones listed, 85% to 95% are singletons. The sample originates from a study of human thymus T cells. Thymus tissue was removed during corrective cardiac surgery. Among the donors, all were healthy Finnish infants having corrective surgery for congenital heart defects. General study results and limits: In thymic and blood repertoires alike, V and J usage looked biased.

The receptor was isolated from a girl less than two years old with a congenital heart defect but otherwise immunologically healthy. The sample taken for sequencing was thymus tissue.

The CDR3, as DNA: TGTGCCAGCAGACAGACAGGGGTCTCCTACGAGCAGTACTTC. Amino acids: CASRQTGVSYEQYF. The chain joins TRBV6-6 to TRBJ2-7; 8 bases are shared with TRBD1. The CDR3 sequence is 14 residues long. Germline CDR1 and CDR2: MNHNY and SVGAGI (reference sequence). V shed 6 bases, J shed 0 bases, and the junction held 4 bases outside the gene matches.